The 24 T cell receptor beta chains reported below all come from one sample, sequenced in a study of T-cell reconstitution after alpha-beta-depleted transplantation in children. Construction of the TCRbeta library involved unique molecular identifiers. One entry per CDR3 protein results from TCRdb running MiXCR on the PCR reads. The table lists about 460,000 distinct CDR3 sequences, about an eighth of them singletons, with 14% in the top ten. Sequenced material: PBMCs, mostly from graft donor cells, taken 180 days after TCRalphabeta/CD19-depleted stem cell transplant. The source is a female patient aged 2-9 years who had a stem cell transplant for aplastic anemia, so the T cells may come from the graft donor.

This clonotype was found many times. The chain carries TRBV29-1 and TRBJ2-1; 8 positions match TRBD1. The CDR3 runs to 15 residues. Trimming at V came to 7 bases and at J to 0 bases, leaving 8 bases not matched to a gene. Germline CDR1 and CDR2: SQVTM and ANQGSEA. The DNA of the CDR3 is TGCAGCGCCAGCCAGGGGGCGAGCTCCTACAATGAGCAGTTCTTC. Translation gives CSASQGASSYNEQFF.

This clonotype was found a few times. The chain couples TRBV9 to TRBJ2-2; perhaps TRBD2 as D (6 bases). V was trimmed by 4 bases and J by 4 bases, leaving 14 bases between them. Germline values: CDR1 SGDLS, CDR2 YYNGEE. This CDR3 spans 15 amino acids. Here the CDR3 DNA reads TGTGCCAGCAGCCCTTGGGGGACTTCCACCGGGGAGCTGTTTTTT. Its protein product is CASSPWGTSTGELFF.

V gene TRBV29-1 combines with J gene TRBJ1-3; no clear D gene. Looked up from germline, CDR1 is SQVTM and CDR2 is ANQGSEA. With 4 bases removed from V and 0 bases from J, the gap between germline ends came to 7 bases. The length of the CDR3 is 13 residues. In DNA, the CDR3 is TGCAGCGTTGTTTTTCCCTCTGGAAACACCATATATTTT. Its translation: CSVVFPSGNTIYF.

This clonotype was recorded a few times. The V and J genes are TRBV3-1 and TRBJ2-7; 7 nucleotides match TRBD1. Losses at the gene ends were 5 bases for V and 0 bases for J; bases not matched to a gene: 4. CDR1 is LGHDT and CDR2 is YNNKEL in the germline V gene (reference sequence). The CDR3 has 14 residues. The CDR3 DNA is TGTGCCAGCAGCAGGACAGGTCTCTCCTACGAGCAGTACTTC. Translation: CASSRTGLSYEQYF.

In its sample, this clonotype was seen once. The chain carries TRBV9 and TRBJ2-5, with TRBD1 identical over 8 bases. The CDR3 contains 15 residues. The ends lost 4 bases at V and 1 base at J; junction bases unmatched: 6. In germline, CDR1 is SGDLS, CDR2 YYNGEE. CDR3 protein: CASSSGGGSQETQYF. CDR3 coding DNA: TGTGCCAGCAGCTCAGGGGGCGGGTCCCAAGAGACCCAGTACTTC.

The V and J genes are TRBV29-1 and TRBJ1-2; D unresolved. Per the germline V gene, CDR1 is SQVTM and CDR2 is ANQGSEA. The CDR3 contains 11 residues. The V end was cut by 5 bases, the J end by 5 bases, with 9 bases between. Written as DNA, the CDR3 is TGCAGCGTTACGTTGGGGTATGGCTACACCTTC. This translates into CSVTLGYGYTF.

There are many counts of this clonotype. V is TRBV18 and J is TRBJ2-4; D assignment may be TRBD1 or TRBD2 (5 bases each). The CDR3 extends over 13 amino acids. V was cut by 5 bases and J by 0 bases, with 5 bases left in between. Germline lookup yields CDR1 KGHSH and CDR2 LQKENI. CDR3 sequence (DNA): TGTGCCAGCTCAGGGGGAGCCAAAAACATTCAGTACTTC. As protein: CASSGGAKNIQYF.

The rearrangement links TRBV10-3 to TRBJ1-1; D might be TRBD1 (6 bases). Looked up from germline, CDR1 is ENHRY and CDR2 is SYGVKD. This CDR3 contains 14 residues. The V end was cut by 6 bases, the J end by 6 bases, with 17 bases between. The CDR3 loop reads CAIRETGNDPEAFF. DNA of the CDR3: TGTGCCATCAGGGAGACAGGAAACGACCCTGAAGCTTTCTTT.

V and J are TRBV28 and TRBJ2-1, with TRBD2 identical over 10 bases. This CDR3 is 16 amino acids long. J gave up 6 bases and V 4 bases, and 9 bases lay outside the gene matches. Germline CDR1 and CDR2: MDHEN and SYDVKM. CDR3 region: CASSSPPSGSGNEQFF. The DNA for the CDR3 is TGTGCCAGCAGTTCCCCCCCTAGCGGGAGTGGCAATGAGCAGTTCTTC.

This clonotype showed up just a few times. The V and J genes are TRBV12-3 or TRBV12-4 and TRBJ1-1; 8 bases are a match to TRBD1. Unmatched junction bases numbered 7, after V lost 10 bases and J lost 0 bases. CDR3 length: 14 residues. As DNA, the CDR3 is TGTGCCACAGGACAGGGACCCATGAACACTGAAGCTTTCTTT. Translation gives CATGQGPMNTEAFF.

V usage is TRBV3-1 and J usage is TRBJ2-1; the match to TRBD2 covers 15 bases. J lost 7 bases, V lost 4 bases, and 5 bases had no gene match. This CDR3 spans 16 amino acids. Germline V gives CDR1 LGHDT, CDR2 YNNKEL (reference sequence). The CDR3 DNA reads as TGTGCCAGCAGCCGGCCTGGGACTAGCGGGAGGAATGAGCAGTTCTTC. It yields the protein CASSRPGTSGRNEQFF.

This rearrangement joins TRBV7-9 to TRBJ2-7; D is undetermined. Germline CDR1 and CDR2: SEHNR and FQNEAQ (reference sequence). The CDR3 runs to 16 residues. V was trimmed by 2 bases and J by 2 bases, leaving 16 bases between them. The CDR3 coding sequence is TGTGCCAGCAGCTTATCCGAAGCTGACGTAACCTACGAGCAGTACGTC. This codes for CASSLSEADVTYEQYV.

This clonotype was found a few times. This sequence joins TRBV5-1 and TRBJ1-4, with D tentatively TRBD1 (5 bases). Between the trimmed V and J ends, which lost 0 bases and 0 bases, there was a span of 21 bases. The CDR3 is made up of 20 amino acids. CDR1 is SGHRS, CDR2 YFSETQ, per germline. CDR3 nucleotides: TGCGCCAGCAGCTTGGACAGGCGGCTCATCAAAACCGCAACTAATGAAAAACTGTTTTTT. Translated: CASSLDRRLIKTATNEKLFF.

This clonotype was observed a handful of times. The CDR3 protein is CASSLRLAPNTGELFF. CDR3 nucleotide sequence: TGCGCCAGCAGCTTACGACTAGCGCCAAACACCGGGGAGCTGTTTTTT. The gene calls are TRBV5-1 and TRBJ2-2, with 8 bases matching TRBD2. Unmatched junction bases numbered 5, after V lost 2 bases and J lost 2 bases. Germline CDR1 SGHRS, CDR2 YFSETQ. The CDR3 has 16 residues.

The chain employs TRBV30 and TRBJ2-7; 9 nucleotides line up with TRBD2. V shed 2 bases and J 6 bases; nucleotides not matched to a gene: 5. Germline-derived CDR1 and CDR2 are GTSNPN and SVGIG (reference sequence). The CDR3 totals 13 residues. CDR3 in amino acids: CAWSPGLASEQYF. Here the CDR3 DNA reads TGTGCCTGGAGTCCCGGACTAGCGTCCGAGCAGTACTTC.

This clonotype was seen more than once but under ten times. The chain carries TRBV29-1 and TRBJ2-7; D gene uncertain. The CDR3 extends over 13 amino acids. The V gene's germline CDR1 is SQVTM and CDR2 ANQGSEA. V was clipped by 7 bases and J by 7 bases, with 20 bases between them. DNA of the CDR3: TGCAGCGCTAATAAACACCGGGCTGGAGAGCAGTACTTC. Its translation: CSANKHRAGEQYF.

This clonotype was seen only a few times. The chain carries TRBV6-4 and TRBJ2-2; tentative D call: TRBD2 (5 bases). The germline V and J ends were trimmed by 8 bases and 0 bases, with 13 bases remaining between them. The CDR3 contains 15 residues. The V gene's germline CDR1 is MRHNA and CDR2 SNTAGT. The CDR3 bases are TGTGCCAGCTCAAAGACACTAGCGAACACCGGGGAGCTGTTTTTT. This sequence encodes CASSKTLANTGELFF.

This clonotype was detected a few times. The V gene is TRBV5-1, the J gene TRBJ2-7; D is undetermined. The V and J ends lost 0 bases and 3 bases respectively, with 22 bases between them. The CDR3 has 18 residues. CDR1 and CDR2 (germline): SGHRS, YFSETQ. The CDR3 bases are TGCGCCAGCAGCTTGGGGGCCAGGCAGGTCACAATCGGCTACGAGCAGTACTTC. Translation gives CASSLGARQVTIGYEQYF.

Notes on this clonotype: A junction end diverges from the germline sequence, so it may reflect a read error. The J gene is TRBJ2-5, the V gene TRBV4-2; 10 nucleotides agree with TRBD1. Germline-derived CDR1 and CDR2 are LGHNA and YNFKEQ. This CDR3 is 14 amino acids long. CDR3 in amino acids: CAISPGTGVETQYF. DNA for the CDR3: TGTGCCATCAGCCCCGGGACAGGGGTAGAGACCCAGTACTTC.

This clonotype showed up many times. The CDR3 region is CASSLEAGVVYEQYV. CDR3 nucleotide sequence: TGTGCCAGCAGCTTAGAGGCAGGGGTAGTCTACGAGCAGTACGTC. The V gene is TRBV7-2, the J gene TRBJ2-7; a weak D match, TRBD1 (6 bases). V was trimmed by 1 base and J by 3 bases, leaving 13 bases between them. CDR3 length: 15 amino acids. CDR1 is SGHTA, CDR2 FQGNSA, per germline.

The V gene is TRBV6-2 or TRBV6-3, the J gene TRBJ2-1; D gene ambiguous. V gave up 2 bases and J gave up 7 bases, with 15 bases separating them. The CDR3 runs to 15 residues. Germline V gene lookup returns CDR1 MNHEY and CDR2 SVGEGT. The CDR3 region has the DNA TGTGCCAGCAGTTACCTGACAACAAGTACGAATGAGCAGTTCTTC. Its protein product is CASSYLTTSTNEQFF.

The J gene is TRBJ2-1, the V gene TRBV7-8, with D maybe TRBD1 (5 bases). The CDR3 loop spans 16 amino acids. CDR1 is SGHVS and CDR2 is FQNEAQ in the germline V gene. V lost 3 bases and J 2 bases, leaving 14 bases between the germline ends. In DNA form, the CDR3 reads TGTGCCAGCAGCTTTAAGGGGTGGTCTCCCTACAATGAGCAGTTCTTC. Translation: CASSFKGWSPYNEQFF.

Ten or more counts support this clonotype. The chain couples TRBV6-2 or TRBV6-3 to TRBJ2-1; 10 nucleotides line up with TRBD1. The junction had 4 bases not matched to a gene; V was cut back by 4 bases and J by 13 bases. This CDR3 is 12 amino acids long. CDR1 is MNHEY, CDR2 SVGEGT, per germline. The CDR3 sequence is CASSWDRGLQFF. Written as DNA, the CDR3 is TGTGCCAGCAGTTGGGACAGGGGCCTACAGTTCTTC.

The V gene is TRBV20-1, the J gene TRBJ2-1, with 7 bases aligning to TRBD2. V lost 1 base, J lost 2 bases, and 8 bases stayed unmatched. Germline V gene lookup returns CDR1 DFQATT and CDR2 SNEGSKA (reference sequence). The CDR3 is made up of 16 amino acids. CDR3 DNA sequence: TGCAGTGCTAGAGTCCAAGCGGGAAGGACCTACAATGAGCAGTTCTTC. This gives the protein CSARVQAGRTYNEQFF.